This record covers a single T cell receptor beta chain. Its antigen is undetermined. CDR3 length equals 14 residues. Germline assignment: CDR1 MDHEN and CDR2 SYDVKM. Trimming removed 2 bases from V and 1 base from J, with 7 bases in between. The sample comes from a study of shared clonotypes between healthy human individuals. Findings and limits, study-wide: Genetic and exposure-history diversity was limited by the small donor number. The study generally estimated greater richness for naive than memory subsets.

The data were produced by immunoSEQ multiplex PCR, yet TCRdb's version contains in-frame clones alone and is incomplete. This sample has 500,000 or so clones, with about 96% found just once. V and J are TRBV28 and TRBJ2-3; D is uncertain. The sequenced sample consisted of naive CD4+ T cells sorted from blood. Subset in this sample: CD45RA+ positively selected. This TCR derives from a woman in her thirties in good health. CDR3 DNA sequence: TGTGCCAGCAGTTTAGTCGGCCGCACAGATACGCAGTATTTT. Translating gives CASSLVGRTDTQYF.